This T cell receptor beta chain was sequenced in a study of CXCR3-negative and CXCR3-positive naive CD8 T cells. The study made its TRB cDNA libraries by 5' RACE, adding UMI labels. TCRdb re-called the 5' RACE reads and gives one entry per CDR3 protein, without DNA. The sample has some 130,000 distinct CDR3 sequences. This CDR3 region has 14 residues. The germline gives CDR1 MNHEY, CDR2 SVGEGT. This chain uses TRBV6-2 or TRBV6-3 with TRBJ2-7. This receptor was taken from a human donor in good health. Some clones in this sample may be carry-over from other donors' samples. Sequencing used naive CXCR3- CD8+ T cells from blood. Noted subset: CD45RO-CCR7+CD27+CD95- naive CD8+ T cells lacking CXCR3 (TNR3-). CDR3 in amino acids: CASSYNANPYEQYF.